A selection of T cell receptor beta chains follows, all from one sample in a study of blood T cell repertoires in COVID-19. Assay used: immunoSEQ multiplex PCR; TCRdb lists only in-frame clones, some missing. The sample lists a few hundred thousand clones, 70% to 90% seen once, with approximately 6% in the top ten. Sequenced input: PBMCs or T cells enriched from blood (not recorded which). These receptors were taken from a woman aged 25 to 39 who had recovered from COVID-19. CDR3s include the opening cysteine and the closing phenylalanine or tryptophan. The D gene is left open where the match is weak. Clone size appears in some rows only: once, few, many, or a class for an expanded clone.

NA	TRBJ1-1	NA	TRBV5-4	TGTGCCAGCAGCTTTCCCGGGTCGGGCACTGAAGCTTTCTTT	CASSFPGSGTEAFF
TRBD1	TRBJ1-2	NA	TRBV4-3	TGCGCCAGCAGCCAAGATTGGGGGGACAGGCGAGATGGCTACACCTTC	CASSQDWGDRRDGYTF
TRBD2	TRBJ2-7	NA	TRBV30	TGTGCCTGGATTCGGGGGGGGTACGAGCAGTACTTC	CAWIRGGYEQYF
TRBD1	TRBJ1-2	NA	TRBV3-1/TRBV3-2	TGTGCCAGCAGCCAAGATCGGACAGGGGGGGAAGGCTACACCTTC	CASSQDRTGGEGYTF
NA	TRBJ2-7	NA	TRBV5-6	TGTGCCAGCAGCCCGCGGCGTGTGGCAGGGGCCTACGAGCAGTACTTC	CASSPRRVAGAYEQYF
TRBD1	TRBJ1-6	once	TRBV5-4	TGTGCCAGCAGCGCCGGACAGGGCCTTTATAATTCACCCCTCCACTTT	CASSAGQGLYNSPLHF
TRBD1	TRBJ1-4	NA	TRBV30	TGTGCCTGGGCTCCCCGATCTGGACAGGGACGAGAAAAACTGTTTTTT	CAWAPRSGQGREKLFF
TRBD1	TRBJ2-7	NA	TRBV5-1	TGCGCCAGCAGAACAGACAGGGCAGTCTACGAGCAGTACTTC	CASRTDRAVYEQYF
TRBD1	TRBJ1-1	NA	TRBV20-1	TGCAGTGCTAGTAGGGACAGCGGCGCTGAAGCTTTCTTT	CSASRDSGAEAFF
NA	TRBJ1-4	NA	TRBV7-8	TGTGCCAGCAGTGGGGGGTTAGAAAAACTGTTTTTT	CASSGGLEKLFF
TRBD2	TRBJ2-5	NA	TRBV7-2	TGTGCCAGCAGCTTCGGAGGTAGCGGGGCGCAGACCCAGTACTTC	CASSFGGSGAQTQYF
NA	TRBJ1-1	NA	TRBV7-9	TGTGCCAGCAGCTCCTCCGCGGCAGCGAACACTGAAGCTTTCTTT	CASSSSAAANTEAFF
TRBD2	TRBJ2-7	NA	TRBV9	TGTGCCAGCAGCGCGGGGGGGACTAACTTCTACGAGCAGTACTTC	CASSAGGTNFYEQYF
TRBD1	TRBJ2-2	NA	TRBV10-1	TGCGCCAGCAGTGACCAGGGACAGGAGAACACCGGGGAGCTGTTTTTT	CASSDQGQENTGELFF
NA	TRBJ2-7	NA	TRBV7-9	TGTGCCAGCAGCTTAGGGGCAACCTACGAGCAGTACTTC	CASSLGATYEQYF
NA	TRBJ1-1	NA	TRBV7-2	TGTGCCAGCAGCTTATTTGTGGTTCGGGGGAGTTTGAACACTGAAGCTTTCTTT	CASSLFVVRGSLNTEAFF
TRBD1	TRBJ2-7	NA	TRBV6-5	TGTGCCAGCAGTTACGATCCGAGACAGGGGGTCTACGAGCAGTACTTC	CASSYDPRQGVYEQYF
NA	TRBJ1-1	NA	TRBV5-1	TGCGCCAGCAGCTTAGGCCGGGGGGCTGAAGCTTTCTTT	CASSLGRGAEAFF
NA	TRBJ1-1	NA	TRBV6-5	TGTGCCAGCAGGAACAGGACCGGGAACACTGAAGCTTTCTTT	CASRNRTGNTEAFF
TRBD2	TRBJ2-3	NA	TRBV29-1	TGCAGCGCTCCCCCCCTAGCGGGGGGTCACACAGATACGCAGTATTTT	CSAPPLAGGHTDTQYF
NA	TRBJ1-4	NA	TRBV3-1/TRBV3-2	TGTGCCAGCAGCCCAAGACAGGTGGTTCATGAAAAACTGTTTTTT	CASSPRQVVHEKLFF
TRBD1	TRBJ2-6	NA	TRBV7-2	TGTGCCAGCAGCATGACAGGGTCAACTGGGGCCAACGTCCTGACTTTC	CASSMTGSTGANVLTF
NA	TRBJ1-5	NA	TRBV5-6	TGTGCCAGCAGCTCGGGACTGATTAGCAATCAGCCCCAGCATTTT	CASSSGLISNQPQHF
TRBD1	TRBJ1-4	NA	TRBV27	TGTGCCAGCAGTCCCGGACAGGAAGAGAATGAAAAACTGTTTTTT	CASSPGQEENEKLFF
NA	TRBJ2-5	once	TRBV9	TGTGCCAGCAGCGTAGCCTATCAAGAGACCCAGTACTTC	CASSVAYQETQYF
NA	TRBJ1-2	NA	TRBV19	TGTGCCAGTAGTTACTCGGAGACTACACTCTATGGCTACACCTTC	CASSYSETTLYGYTF
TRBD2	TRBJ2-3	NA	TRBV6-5	TGTGCCAGCAGACGTGGGTTAGCGGGGGAGGCTACGCAGTATTTT	CASRRGLAGEATQYF
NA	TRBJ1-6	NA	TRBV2	TGTGCCAGCAGGGGGGGTCCCAATTCACCCCTCCACTTT	CASRGGPNSPLHF
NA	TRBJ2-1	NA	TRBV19	TGTGCCACCTCAGACAGCTACAATGAGCAGTTCTTC	CATSDSYNEQFF
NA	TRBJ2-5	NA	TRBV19	TGTGCCAGTAGGAAGGACAGTGAGGAGACCCAGTACTTC	CASRKDSEETQYF
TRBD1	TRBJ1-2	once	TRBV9	TGTGCCAGCAGCCCCGAAACGGACAGGGAAGGCGGCTACACCTTC	CASSPETDREGGYTF
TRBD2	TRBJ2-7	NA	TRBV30	TGTGCCTGGAGTGTACGACTAGCGGGGGGGCGCTACGAGCAGTACTTC	CAWSVRLAGGRYEQYF
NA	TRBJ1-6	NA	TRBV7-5	TGTGCCAGAAGCCCTCGGACCAGGAGGACCCTCCACTTT	CARSPRTRRTLHF
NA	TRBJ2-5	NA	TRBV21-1	TGTGCCAGCAGCCCACCCACCCGGGACATAGAAGAGACCCAGTACTTC	CASSPPTRDIEETQYF
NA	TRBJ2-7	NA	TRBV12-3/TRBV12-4	TGTGCCAGCAGCCCACCGGGTCGAGAAGAGCAGTACTTC	CASSPPGREEQYF
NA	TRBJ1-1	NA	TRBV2	TGTGCCAGCAGAACACCTTTGAACACTGAAGCTTTCTTT	CASRTPLNTEAFF
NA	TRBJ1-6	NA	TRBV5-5	TGTGCCAGCAGCGTAGACCCAGTCGGGTCCCTCCACTTT	CASSVDPVGSLHF
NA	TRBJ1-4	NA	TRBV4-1	TGCGCCAGCAGCCAACCGGGAAGCTCGAGTGAAAAACTGTTTTTT	CASSQPGSSSEKLFF
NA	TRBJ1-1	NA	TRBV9	TGTGCCAGCAGCGTCCAGATTCGTCCAGGTCCATCTGAAGCTTTCTTT	CASSVQIRPGPSEAFF
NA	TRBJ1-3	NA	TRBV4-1	TGCGCCAGCAGCCAAGAGGGCAGGGGAAACACCATATATTTT	CASSQEGRGNTIYF
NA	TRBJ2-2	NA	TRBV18	TGTGCCAGCTCTTCCCTCGCGGGACTGATGGCCGGGGAGCTGTTTTTT	CASSSLAGLMAGELFF
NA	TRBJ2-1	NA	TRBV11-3	TGTGCCAGCAGCCTCGACAGGAATGAGCAGTTCTTC	CASSLDRNEQFF
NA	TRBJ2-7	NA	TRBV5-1	TGCGCCAGCAGCTTGCAGGGGGGCCGCCCCTACTACGAGCAGTACTTC	CASSLQGGRPYYEQYF
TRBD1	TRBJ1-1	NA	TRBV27	TGTGCCAGCAGTTTCGGACAGGGGAGGGTGAACACTGAAGCTTTCTTT	CASSFGQGRVNTEAFF
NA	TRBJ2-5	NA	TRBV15	TGTGCCACCAGCAGAGGCGGGGGCCAGGAGACCCAGTACTTC	CATSRGGGQETQYF
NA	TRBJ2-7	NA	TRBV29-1	TGCAGTGCCCTGACAGATTCCTACGAGCAGTACTTC	CSALTDSYEQYF
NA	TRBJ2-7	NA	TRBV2	TGTGCCAGCAGTGTGCAGGGCGGTCCCGAGCAGTACTTC	CASSVQGGPEQYF
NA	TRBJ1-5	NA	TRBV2	TGTGCCAGCACCCCAGGGCAGGGAGGCCAGCCCCAGCATTTT	CASTPGQGGQPQHF
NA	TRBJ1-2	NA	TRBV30	TGTGCCTGGAGGGGGGGTGGTCGCCGCTACACCTTC	CAWRGGGRRYTF
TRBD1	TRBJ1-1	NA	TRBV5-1	TGCGCCAGCAGTTGGACAGGGTTAAACACTGAAGCTTTCTTT	CASSWTGLNTEAFF
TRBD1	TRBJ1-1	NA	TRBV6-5	TGTGCCAGCAGTCCCCGGGACAGAGAAGGAGCTTTCTTT	CASSPRDREGAFF
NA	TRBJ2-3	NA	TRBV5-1	TGCGCCAGCAGCCTCCCACAGGGCACAGATACGCAGTATTTT	CASSLPQGTDTQYF